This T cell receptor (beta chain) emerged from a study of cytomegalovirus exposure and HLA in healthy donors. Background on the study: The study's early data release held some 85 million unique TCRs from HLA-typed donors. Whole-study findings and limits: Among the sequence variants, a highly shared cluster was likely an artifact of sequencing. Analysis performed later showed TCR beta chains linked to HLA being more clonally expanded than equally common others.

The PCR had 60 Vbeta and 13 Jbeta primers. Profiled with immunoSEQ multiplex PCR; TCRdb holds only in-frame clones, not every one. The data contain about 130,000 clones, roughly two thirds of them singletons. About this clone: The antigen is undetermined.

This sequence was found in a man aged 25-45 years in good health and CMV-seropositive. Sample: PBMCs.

The CDR3 is CASSQDPAGGLVEQYF. The CDR3 DNA is TGTGCCAGCAGCCAAGATCCGGCGGGAGGGCTCGTCGAGCAGTACTTC. V gene TRBV4-2 combines with J gene TRBJ2-7, with 9 bases aligning to TRBD2. With V trimmed by 0 bases and J by 6 bases, 9 bases remained unmatched. The CDR3 runs 16 residues. Germline CDR1 and CDR2: LGHNA and YNFKEQ.